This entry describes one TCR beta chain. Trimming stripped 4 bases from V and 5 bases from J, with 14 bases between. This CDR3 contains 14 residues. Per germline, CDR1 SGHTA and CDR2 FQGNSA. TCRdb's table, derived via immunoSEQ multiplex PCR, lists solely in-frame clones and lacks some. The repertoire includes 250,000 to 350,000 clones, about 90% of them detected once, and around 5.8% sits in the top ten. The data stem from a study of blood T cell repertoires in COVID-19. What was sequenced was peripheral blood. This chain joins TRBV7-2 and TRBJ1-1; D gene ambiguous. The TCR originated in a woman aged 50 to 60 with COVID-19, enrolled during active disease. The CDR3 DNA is TGTGCCAGCAGCTACGGACCGGGAGGAACTGAAGCTTTCTTT. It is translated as CASSYGPGGTEAFF.